This is a list of T cell receptor beta chains from one sample in a study of Ad26.COV2.S vaccination and SARS-CoV-2 variants. Sequenced by immunoSEQ multiplex PCR; TCRdb stores in-frame clones only, minus some. The repertoire holds about 460,000 clones, with roughly nine tenths as singletons. Sequenced material: peripheral blood, taken in a trial of Ad26.COV2.S vaccine versus placebo. These receptors were obtained from a person aged 18 to 59 who received the Ad26.COV2.S COVID-19 vaccine or a placebo. Each CDR3 is given with its conserved first and last residue. Each record gives: D gene, clone size, J gene, V gene, CDR3 protein, CDR3 DNA. The D gene is left open where the match is weak. Expanded clones are given a class, and other clones once, few, many or no size at all.

>-|-|TRBJ1-2|TRBV5-5
CASSSTTTSRGYTF
TGTGCCAGCAGCTCGACTACGACATCACGGGGCTACACCTTC
>-|-|TRBJ1-3|TRBV7-9
CASSHMDNPSGNTIYF
TGTGCCAGCAGCCACATGGACAATCCCTCTGGAAACACCATATATTTT
>TRBD1|-|TRBJ1-5|TRBV4-1
CASSHSPPGQGSQPQHF
TGCGCCAGCAGCCACTCCCCTCCGGGACAGGGTTCCCAGCCCCAGCATTTT
>-|-|TRBJ2-5|TRBV7-9
CASSNAGTLKETQYF
TGTGCCAGCTCGAACGCCGGGACTTTAAAAGAGACCCAGTACTTC
>TRBD1|-|TRBJ2-1|TRBV2
CASRADRGNEQFF
TGTGCCAGCAGGGCAGACAGGGGCAATGAGCAGTTCTTC
>-|-|TRBJ2-1|TRBV6-5
CASWRPNNEQFF
TGTGCCAGCTGGCGGCCTAACAATGAGCAGTTCTTC
>TRBD1|-|TRBJ1-2|TRBV27
CASRSFGTGVFDGYTF
TGTGCCAGCAGGAGCTTCGGGACAGGGGTTTTTGATGGCTACACCTTC
>TRBD1|-|TRBJ2-7|TRBV7-2
CASSPGTGASEQYF
TGTGCCAGCAGCCCCGGGACAGGGGCCTCCGAGCAGTACTTC
>-|once|TRBJ2-1|TRBV7-9
CATHPGEQFF
TGTGCCACCCATCCCGGGGAGCAGTTCTTC
>TRBD1|-|TRBJ1-4|TRBV6-6
CASRDRAEATNEKLFF
TGTGCCAGCAGGGACAGGGCCGAAGCAACTAATGAAAAACTGTTTTTT
>-|-|TRBJ2-1|TRBV4-3
CASSQDFGRGATYNEQFF
TGCGCCAGCAGCCAAGATTTCGGCCGGGGGGCGACCTACAATGAGCAGTTCTTC
>-|-|TRBJ1-4|TRBV19
CASRSGTVDEKLFF
TGTGCCAGTAGGTCCGGGACGGTCGATGAAAAACTGTTTTTT
>-|-|TRBJ2-7|TRBV7-8
CASSLVFEELWRPDSYEQYF
TGTGCCAGCAGCTTGGTTTTCGAAGAGCTGTGGCGCCCAGATTCCTACGAGCAGTACTTC
>TRBD1|few|TRBJ1-1|TRBV18
CASSPRQGANTEAFF
TGTGCCAGCTCACCTCGACAGGGAGCGAACACTGAAGCTTTCTTT
>-|-|TRBJ2-5|TRBV28
CASSLPGQQETQYF
TGTGCCAGCAGTCTCCCAGGACAGCAAGAGACCCAGTACTTC
>TRBD2|-|TRBJ2-5|TRBV24-1
CATSAQGGLAGRETQYF
TGTGCCACCAGTGCCCAAGGCGGACTAGCGGGACGGGAGACCCAGTACTTC
>-|few|TRBJ2-3|TRBV18
CASSPPRGEGTDTQYF
TGTGCCAGCTCACCACCCAGGGGGGAAGGCACAGATACGCAGTATTTT